This passage covers 23 T cell receptor beta chains from one sample sequenced in a study of blood T cell repertoires in COVID-19. Only in-frame clones appear in the TCRdb table, and some are missing; sequencing was by immunoSEQ multiplex PCR. The repertoire consists of more than 200,000 clones, with about nine tenths occurring once and the leading ten covering less than 3.5%. The sequenced sample was peripheral blood. These receptors were obtained from a woman aged 60 to 75 with acute or convalescent COVID-19.

This clone was seen more than once but under ten times. The chain uses TRBV30 and TRBJ1-5; D gene uncertain. V lost 0 bases and J lost 3, with 9 bases in between. Germline-derived CDR1 and CDR2 are GTSNPN and SVGIG (reference sequence). The CDR3 has 14 amino acids. The CDR3 DNA sequence: TGTGCCTGGAGTGTAACGGGTTACAATCAGCCCCAGCATTTT. The encoded protein is CAWSVTGYNQPQHF.

V is TRBV2 and J is TRBJ1-1, with 7 bases fitting TRBD1. In germline, CDR1 is SNHLY, CDR2 FYNNEI. The CDR3 has 16 residues. Trimming at V came to 5 bases and at J to 1 base, leaving 10 bases not matched to a gene. The CDR3 is CASSTRTGVPNTEAFF. The CDR3 DNA reads TGTGCCAGCAGTACAAGAACAGGGGTCCCGAACACTGAAGCTTTCTTT.

The V and J genes are TRBV5-4 and TRBJ2-2; 7 bases agree with TRBD1. This CDR3 is 15 amino acids long. J lost 3 bases, V lost 2 bases, and 4 bases had no gene match. The germline gives CDR1 SGHNT, CDR2 YYREEE (reference sequence). CDR3 region: CASSFPQGDTGELFF. In nucleotides, the CDR3 is TGTGCCAGCAGCTTTCCCCAGGGGGACACCGGGGAGCTGTTTTTT. Full variable domain (remainder filled in from reference TRBV5-4 and TRBJ2-2): ETGVTQSPTHLIKTRGQQVTLRCSSQSGHNTVSWYQQALGQGPQFIFQYYREEENGRGNFPPRFSGLQFPNYSSELNVNALELDDSALYLCASSFPQGDTGELFFGEGSRLTVL.

The chain uses TRBV5-1 and TRBJ2-7; TRBD1 agrees at 9 bases. Germline CDR1 SGHRS, CDR2 YFSETQ. CDR3 length: 14 amino acids. J lost 6 bases, V lost 2 bases, and 6 bases had no gene match. CDR3 sequence reads: CASSFGGTGSEQYF. DNA of the CDR3: TGCGCCAGCAGCTTTGGGGGGACAGGGAGCGAGCAGTACTTC.

The table lists this clone with a few counts. The chain combines TRBV5-8 with TRBJ1-5; 8 bases match TRBD1. The junction had 10 bases not matched to a gene; V was cut back by 3 bases and J by 2 bases. CDR1 is SGHTS and CDR2 is YDEGEE in the germline V gene. The CDR3 totals 17 residues. The CDR3, as DNA: TGTGCCAGCAGCTCCGGGACAGGATTTACGGGCAATCAGCCCCAGCATTTT. Amino acids: CASSSGTGFTGNQPQHF. The variable domain in full, with the rest retrieved from reference TRBV5-8 and TRBJ1-5, is EAGVTQSPTHLIKTRGQQATLRCSPISGHTSVYWYQQALGLGLQFLLWYDEGEERNRGNFPPRFSGRQFPNYSSELNVNALELEDSALYLCASSSGTGFTGNQPQHFGDGTRLSIL.

The chain carries TRBV5-1 and TRBJ1-2, with D perhaps TRBD1 (6 bases). This CDR3 has 14 residues. With 5 bases removed from V and 3 bases from J, the gap between germline ends came to 14 bases. CDR1 and CDR2 from the germline V gene are SGHRS and YFSETQ. In DNA form, the CDR3 reads TGCGCCAGCAGTTTAACCTCAGGGGACTATGGCTACACCTTC. Its protein product is CASSLTSGDYGYTF.

The CDR3 nucleotides are TGTGCCAGCAAGGCTGGGGGGTCCTACGAGCAGTACTTC. Translated, it gives CASKAGGSYEQYF. This sequence joins TRBV6-5 and TRBJ2-7; D is perhaps TRBD2 (6 bases). The CDR3 has 13 amino acids. CDR1 is MNHEY and CDR2 is SVGAGI in the germline V gene. V was pared by 7 bases and J by 1 base, with 11 bases between.

CDR3 in DNA: TGCAGCGCCCGGCCGGGGGGCGGGAAAGAGACCCAGTACTTC. Encoded protein: CSARPGGGKETQYF. The chain has TRBV29-1 and TRBJ2-5; D possibly corresponds to TRBD2 (7 bases). The V and J ends lost 7 bases and 3 bases respectively, with 18 bases between them. The CDR3 totals 14 residues. CDR1 is SQVTM and CDR2 is ANQGSEA in the germline V gene.

V usage is TRBV7-2 and J usage is TRBJ1-5; TRBD1 aligns across 7 bases. CDR3 length equals 13 residues. The germline V gene encodes CDR1 SGHTA and CDR2 FQGNSA. Trimming took 5 bases from V and 3 from J; bases not matched to a gene: 1. The CDR3 nucleotides are TGTGCCAGCAGCGACAGGGTCAATCAGCCCCAGCATTTT. Its translation: CASSDRVNQPQHF.

This chain joins TRBV28 and TRBJ2-3, with TRBD2 identical over 8 bases. With 10 bases clipped from V and 3 bases from J, the junction kept 9 bases outside the gene matches. Germline V gene sequence: CDR1 MDHEN, CDR2 SYDVKM. This CDR3 contains 14 residues. In DNA form, the CDR3 reads TGTGCCACCCGGGGGGGGCCAGGGACAGATACGCAGTATTTT. This gives the protein CATRGGPGTDTQYF.

The gene calls are TRBV19 and TRBJ2-1; D gene ambiguous. The V gene's germline CDR1 is LNHDA and CDR2 SQIVND (reference sequence). Deletions cut 3 bases from V and 9 bases from J, with 15 bases between. The CDR3 covers 14 residues. The chain's CDR3 is CASSILPLGVEQFF. The DNA of the CDR3 is TGTGCCAGTAGTATTCTTCCTCTAGGCGTTGAGCAGTTCTTC.

In DNA, the CDR3 is TGTGCCAGCAGTTACTCGACCCAGGGTGATGGCTACACCTTC. This sequence encodes CASSYSTQGDGYTF. The chain couples TRBV6-5 to TRBJ1-2; tentative D call: TRBD1 (5 bases). Trimming removed 0 bases at V and 6 bases at J, with 11 bases between. Germline CDR1 and CDR2: MNHEY and SVGAGI. The CDR3 consists of 14 residues.

The chain joins TRBV10-3 to TRBJ1-1, with D possibly being TRBD1 (5 bases). The V and J ends lost 11 bases and 7 bases respectively, with 14 bases between them. Per germline, CDR1 ENHRY and CDR2 SYGVKD. There are 11 residues in the CDR3. In nucleotides, the CDR3 is TGTGCCTCGCGGCGGCAGGGTGAAGCTTTCTTT. Its protein is CASRRQGEAFF.

Comments on this clone: The germline gene is not matched at one end of the junction; a read error may be the cause. This chain uses TRBV3-1 (or the pseudogene TRBV3-2) with TRBJ1-4, with a possible D match to TRBD1 (5 bases). The V gene's germline CDR1 is LGHDT and CDR2 YNNKEL (reference sequence). The CDR3 length is 14 residues. CDR3 residues: CASSPHQSGDSMSF. In nucleotides, the CDR3 is TGTGCCAGCAGCCCCCACCAGAGTGGAGACAGTATGAGCTTT.

This chain links TRBV6-2 or TRBV6-3 with TRBJ1-2; TRBD1 matches 8 bases. CDR1 is MNHEY, CDR2 SVGEGT, per germline. The CDR3 runs 12 residues. With V trimmed by 5 bases and J by 8 bases, 4 bases remained unmatched. The CDR3 spells CASSTGGYGYTF. The CDR3 nucleotides are TGTGCCAGCAGTACAGGGGGATACGGCTACACCTTC.

The chain employs TRBV10-2 and TRBJ2-7, with TRBD1 matching 9 bases. Germline CDR1 reads WSHSY; CDR2 reads SAAADI. The CDR3 runs 14 residues. V trimming: 3 bases; J trimming: 2 bases; junction bases outside the gene matches: 2. The CDR3 DNA follows: TGCGCCAGCAGTGATGGGACAGGGCCCTACGAGCAGTACTTC. Translating it yields CASSDGTGPYEQYF.

The chain uses TRBV2 and TRBJ1-3; a weak D match, TRBD1 (6 bases). CDR3 length equals 12 residues. The V gene's germline CDR1 is SNHLY and CDR2 FYNNEI. Trimming took 6 bases from V and 3 from J, leaving 6 bases between them. CDR3 in amino acids: CASSRGGNTIYF. The CDR3, as DNA: TGTGCCAGCAGCAGGGGTGGAAACACCATATATTTT.

The chain employs TRBV5-1 and TRBJ2-7; possibly TRBD1 for D (5 bases). Germline V gives CDR1 SGHRS, CDR2 YFSETQ. Deletions cut 0 bases from V and 1 base from J, with 11 bases between. This CDR3 region has 15 residues. The CDR3 sequence: CASSLEGSGSYEQYF. The CDR3 nucleotides read TGCGCCAGCAGCTTGGAGGGCTCAGGGTCCTACGAGCAGTACTTC.

The CDR3 bases are TGTGCCAGCTCACCACCGGGGCGGAGCAATCAGCCCCAGCATTTT. Its protein product is CASSPPGRSNQPQHF. This chain links TRBV18 with TRBJ1-5, with TRBD1 as a possible D gene (5 bases). CDR3 length equals 15 residues. Germline CDR1 is KGHSH and CDR2 is LQKENI. Trimming removed 0 bases from V and 1 base from J, with 7 bases in between. The complete variable domain, with remaining parts taken from reference TRBV18 and TRBJ1-5, reads NAGVMQNPRHLVRRRGQEARLRCSPMKGHSHVYWYRQLPEEGLKFMVYLQKENIIDESGMPKERFSAEFPKEGPSILRIQQVVRGDSAAYFCASSPPGRSNQPQHFGDGTRLSIL.

The chain recombines TRBV6-5 with TRBJ1-2; D perhaps matches TRBD1 (6 bases). From germline, CDR1 is MNHEY and CDR2 SVGAGI. The CDR3 sequence is 12 residues long. V lost 3 bases, J lost 13 bases, and 15 bases lay in between. CDR3 nucleotide sequence: TGTGCCAGCAGTTATTTAAGGGGGACCCTCACCTTC. Translated: CASSYLRGTLTF.

The V and J genes are TRBV12-3 or TRBV12-4 and TRBJ1-5; the D gene is possibly TRBD1 (6 bases). CDR3 length: 13 amino acids. V dropped 6 bases and J dropped 4 bases, with 10 bases sitting between them. CDR3 in amino acids: CASSPRGNQPQHF. CDR3 nucleotides: TGTGCCAGCAGCCCCAGGGGTAATCAGCCCCAGCATTTT.

This chain uses TRBV4-1 with TRBJ2-7; D may be TRBD2 (7 bases). The CDR3 runs to 16 residues. Per the germline V gene, CDR1 is MGHRA and CDR2 is YSYEKL. Trimming stripped 1 base from V and 6 bases from J, with 19 bases between. The CDR3 region has the DNA TGCGCCAGCAGCCAAGTCGGAGGGGGGGCCCGTATCGAGCAGTACTTC. Amino acids: CASSQVGGGARIEQYF.

The gene calls are TRBV11-3 and TRBJ2-1; the D is unclear. The germline CDR1 and CDR2 sequences are SGHNT and YENEEA. The CDR3 sequence is 16 residues long. V dropped 1 base and J dropped 0 bases, with 10 bases sitting between them. CDR3 in DNA: TGTGCCAGCAGCTTAGGTGGCAGATCCTCCTACAATGAGCAGTTCTTC. Translation gives CASSLGGRSSYNEQFF.